This TCR beta chain comes out of a study of vaccination effects on CD4 cells after COVID-19. Antigen-specific CD4+ T cells expanded by the ViraFEST assay with viral peptide pools were then sequenced. Having been cultured for around ten days, the cells underwent CD4+ T cell isolation. Two doses of BNT162b2 or mRNA-1273 vaccine were administered to participants. The assay was immunoSEQ multiplex PCR, and TCRdb's table has in-frame clones only and misses some. The data hold around 81,000 clones, with around 74% observed a single time. Concerning this clone itself: No antigen is known for it.

The sample in question was CD4+ T cells from PBMCs cultured with HCoV-OC43 spike peptides, obtained after COVID-19 vaccination. Sample subset: HCoV-OC43 spike overlapping peptide pool stimulation. The origin of this receptor is a human donor who received a COVID-19 vaccine.

CDR3 protein: CASSEIFREGGYTF. The CDR3 DNA is TGTGCCAGCAGTGAAATCTTCAGGGAGGGCGGCTACACCTTC. The rearrangement joins TRBV6-1 to TRBJ1-2; D is possibly TRBD1 (5 bases). The CDR3 has 14 amino acids. Germline-derived CDR1 and CDR2 are MNHNS and SASEGT. The germline V and J ends were trimmed by 2 bases and 8 bases, with 15 bases remaining between them.